One T cell receptor (beta chain) is described in this entry. Generated by immunoSEQ multiplex PCR, the TCRdb table keeps only in-frame clones and is missing some. The sample holds about 7,300 clones, approximately 77% seen once. The CDR3 sequence is 13 residues long. Trimming removed 0 bases at V and 7 bases at J, with 11 bases between. The germline CDR1 and CDR2 sequences are GTSNPN and SVGIG (reference sequence). Time point described: week 3, after first cycle of checkpoint inhibitor. Patients had no prior systemic cancer treatment, immunosuppressants or other active cancers. These data originate in a study of blood T cell dynamics during melanoma immunotherapy.

The sample was blood, taken from a patient treated with checkpoint blockade. This clonotype originated in a human donor with melanoma. This chain uses TRBV30 with TRBJ2-3, with D perhaps matching TRBD2 (7 bases). CDR3 sequence (DNA): TGTGCCTGGAGTGTGGGGGGGGCCCATACGCAGTATTTT. This sequence encodes CAWSVGGAHTQYF.